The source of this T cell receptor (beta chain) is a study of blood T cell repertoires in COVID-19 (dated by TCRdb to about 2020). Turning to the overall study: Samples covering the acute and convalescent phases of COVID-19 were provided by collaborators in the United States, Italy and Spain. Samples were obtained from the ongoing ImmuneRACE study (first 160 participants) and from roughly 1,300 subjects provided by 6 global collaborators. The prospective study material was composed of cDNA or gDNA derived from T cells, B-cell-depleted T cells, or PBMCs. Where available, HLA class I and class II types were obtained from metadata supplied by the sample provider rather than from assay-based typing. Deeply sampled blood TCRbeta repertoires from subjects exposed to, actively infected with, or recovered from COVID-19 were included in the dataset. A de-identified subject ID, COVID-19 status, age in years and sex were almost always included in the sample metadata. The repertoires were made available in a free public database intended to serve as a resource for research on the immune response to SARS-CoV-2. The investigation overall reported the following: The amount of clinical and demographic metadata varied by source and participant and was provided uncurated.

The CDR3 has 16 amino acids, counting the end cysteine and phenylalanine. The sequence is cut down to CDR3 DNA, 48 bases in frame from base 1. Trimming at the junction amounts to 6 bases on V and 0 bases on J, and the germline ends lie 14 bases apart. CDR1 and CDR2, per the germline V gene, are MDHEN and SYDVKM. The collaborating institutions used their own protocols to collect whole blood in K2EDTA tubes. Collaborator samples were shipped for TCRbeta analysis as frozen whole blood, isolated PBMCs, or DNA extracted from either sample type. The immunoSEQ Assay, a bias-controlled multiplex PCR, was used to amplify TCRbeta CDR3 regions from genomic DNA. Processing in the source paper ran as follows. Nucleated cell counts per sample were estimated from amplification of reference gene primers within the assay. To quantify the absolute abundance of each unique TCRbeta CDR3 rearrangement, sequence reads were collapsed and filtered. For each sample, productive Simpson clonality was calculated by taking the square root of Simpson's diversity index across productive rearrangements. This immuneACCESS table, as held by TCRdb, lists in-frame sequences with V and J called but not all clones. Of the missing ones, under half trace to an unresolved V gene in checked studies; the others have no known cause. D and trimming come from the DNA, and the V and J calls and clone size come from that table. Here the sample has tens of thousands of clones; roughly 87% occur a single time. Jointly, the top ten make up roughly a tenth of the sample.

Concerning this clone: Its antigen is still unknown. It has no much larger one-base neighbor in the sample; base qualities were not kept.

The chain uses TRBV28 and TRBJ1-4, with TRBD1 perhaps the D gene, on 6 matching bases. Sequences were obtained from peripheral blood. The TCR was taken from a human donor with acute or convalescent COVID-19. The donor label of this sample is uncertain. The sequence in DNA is TGTGCCAGCAGCACTTCCCAGGGGACAACTAATGAAAAACTGTTTTTT. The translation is CASSTSQGTTNEKLFF.